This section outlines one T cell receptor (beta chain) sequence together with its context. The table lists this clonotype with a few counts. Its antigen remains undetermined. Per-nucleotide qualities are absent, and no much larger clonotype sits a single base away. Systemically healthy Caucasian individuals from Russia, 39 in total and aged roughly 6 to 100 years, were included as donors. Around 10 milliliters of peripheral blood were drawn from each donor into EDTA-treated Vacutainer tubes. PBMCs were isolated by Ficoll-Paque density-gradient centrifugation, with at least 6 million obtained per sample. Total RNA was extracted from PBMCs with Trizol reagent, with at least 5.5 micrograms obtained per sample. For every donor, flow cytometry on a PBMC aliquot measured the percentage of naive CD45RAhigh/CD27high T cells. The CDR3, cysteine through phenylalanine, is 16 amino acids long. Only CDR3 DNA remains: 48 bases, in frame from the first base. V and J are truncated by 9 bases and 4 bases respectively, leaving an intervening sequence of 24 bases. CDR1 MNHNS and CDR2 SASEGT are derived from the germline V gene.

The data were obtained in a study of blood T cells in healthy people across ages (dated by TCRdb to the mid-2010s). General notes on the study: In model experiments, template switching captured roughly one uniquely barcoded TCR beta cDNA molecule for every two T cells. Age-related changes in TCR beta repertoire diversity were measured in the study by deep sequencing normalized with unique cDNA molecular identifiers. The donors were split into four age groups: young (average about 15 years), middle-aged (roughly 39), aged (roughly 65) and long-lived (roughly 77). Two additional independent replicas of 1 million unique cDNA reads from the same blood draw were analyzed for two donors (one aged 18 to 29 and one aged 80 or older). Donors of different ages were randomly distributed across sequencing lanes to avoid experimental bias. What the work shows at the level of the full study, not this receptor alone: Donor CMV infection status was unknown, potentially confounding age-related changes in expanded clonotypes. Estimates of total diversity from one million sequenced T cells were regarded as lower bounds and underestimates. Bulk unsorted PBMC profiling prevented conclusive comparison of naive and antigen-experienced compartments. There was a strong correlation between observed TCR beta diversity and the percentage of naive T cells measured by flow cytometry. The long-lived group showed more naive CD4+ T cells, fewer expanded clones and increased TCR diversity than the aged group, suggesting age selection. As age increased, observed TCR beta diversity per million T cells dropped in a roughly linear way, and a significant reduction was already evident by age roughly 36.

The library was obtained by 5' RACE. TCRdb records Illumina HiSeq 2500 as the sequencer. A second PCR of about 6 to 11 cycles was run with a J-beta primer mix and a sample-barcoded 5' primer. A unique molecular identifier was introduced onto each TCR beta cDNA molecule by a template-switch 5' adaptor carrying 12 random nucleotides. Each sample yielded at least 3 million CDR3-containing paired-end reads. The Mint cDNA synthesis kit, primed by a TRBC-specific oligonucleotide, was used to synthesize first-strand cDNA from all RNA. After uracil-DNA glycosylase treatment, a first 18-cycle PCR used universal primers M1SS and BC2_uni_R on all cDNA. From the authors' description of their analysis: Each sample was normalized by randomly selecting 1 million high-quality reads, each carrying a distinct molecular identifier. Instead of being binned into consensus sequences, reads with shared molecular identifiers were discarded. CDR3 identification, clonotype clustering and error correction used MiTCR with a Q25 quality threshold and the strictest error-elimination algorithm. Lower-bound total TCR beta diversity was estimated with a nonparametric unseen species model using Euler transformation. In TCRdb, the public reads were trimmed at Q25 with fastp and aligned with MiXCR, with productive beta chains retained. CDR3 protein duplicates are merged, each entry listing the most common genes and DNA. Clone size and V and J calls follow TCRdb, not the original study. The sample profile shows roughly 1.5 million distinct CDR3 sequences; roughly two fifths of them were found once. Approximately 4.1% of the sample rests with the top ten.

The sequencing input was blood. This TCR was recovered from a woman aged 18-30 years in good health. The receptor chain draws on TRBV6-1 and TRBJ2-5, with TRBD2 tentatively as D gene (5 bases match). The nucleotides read TGTGCCAGTACCTTCGCCCGGGGTTTAGGGAGAGAGACCCAGTACTTC. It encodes CASTFARGLGRETQYF.